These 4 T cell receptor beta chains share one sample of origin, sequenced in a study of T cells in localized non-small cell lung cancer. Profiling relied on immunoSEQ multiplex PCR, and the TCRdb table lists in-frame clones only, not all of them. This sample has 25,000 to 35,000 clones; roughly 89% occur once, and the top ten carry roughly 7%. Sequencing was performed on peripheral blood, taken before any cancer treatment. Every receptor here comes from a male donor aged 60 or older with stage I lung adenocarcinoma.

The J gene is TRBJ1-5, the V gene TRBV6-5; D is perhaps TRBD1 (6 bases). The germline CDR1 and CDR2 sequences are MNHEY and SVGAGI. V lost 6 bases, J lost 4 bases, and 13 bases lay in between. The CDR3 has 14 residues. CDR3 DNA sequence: TGTGCCAGCAGCAACAACAGGGCTAATCAGCCCCAGCATTTT. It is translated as CASSNNRANQPQHF.

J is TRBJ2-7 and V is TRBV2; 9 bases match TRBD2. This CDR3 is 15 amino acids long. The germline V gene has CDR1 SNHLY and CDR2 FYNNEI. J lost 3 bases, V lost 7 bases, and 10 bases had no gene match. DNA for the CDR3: TGTGCCAGCAACGAGGGGCTAGCGGGGCTCTACGAGCAGTACTTC. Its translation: CASNEGLAGLYEQYF. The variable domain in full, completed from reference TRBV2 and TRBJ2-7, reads EPEVTQTPSHQVTQMGQEVILRCVPISNHLYFYWYRQILGQKVEFLVSFYNNEISEKSEIFDDQFSVERPDGSNFTLKIRSTKLEDSAMYFCASNEGLAGLYEQYFGPGTRLTVT.

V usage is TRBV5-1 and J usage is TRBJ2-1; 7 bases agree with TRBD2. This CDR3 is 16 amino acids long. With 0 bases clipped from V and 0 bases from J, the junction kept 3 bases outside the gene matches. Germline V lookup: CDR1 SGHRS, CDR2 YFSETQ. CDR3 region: CASSLVGGSSYNEQFF. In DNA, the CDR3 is TGCGCCAGCAGCTTGGTGGGGGGGAGCTCCTACAATGAGCAGTTCTTC.

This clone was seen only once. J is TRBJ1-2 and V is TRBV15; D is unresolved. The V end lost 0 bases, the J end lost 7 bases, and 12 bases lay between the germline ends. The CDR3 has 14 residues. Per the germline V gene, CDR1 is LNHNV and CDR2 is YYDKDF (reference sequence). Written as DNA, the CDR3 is TGTGCCACCAGCAGAGATCAGGCTGCGGTTGGCTACACCTTC. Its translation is CATSRDQAAVGYTF.